A selection of T cell receptor beta chains follows, all from one sample in a study of blood T cell repertoires in COVID-19. Method: immunoSEQ multiplex PCR; TCRdb's copy keeps in-frame clones and lacks some. The table records more than 25,000 clones, about 92% of them present only once. Sample: peripheral blood. The receptors were gathered from a man between 65 and 85 years old with active or convalescent COVID-19. CDR3s include the opening cysteine and the closing phenylalanine or tryptophan. Fields, in order: CDR3 length, J gene, clone size, D gene, V gene, CDR3 DNA, CDR3 protein. D genes are given only for firm matches. Rows give clone size only sometimes, using once, few, many, or a class for an expanded clone.

cdr3_length: 14; j_call: TRBJ2-1; clone_size: -; d_call: -; v_call: TRBV4-2; cdr3_nt: TGTGCCAGCAGCCAAGTCGGCGGATACAATGAGCAGTTCTTC; cdr3_aa: CASSQVGGYNEQFF
cdr3_length: 14; j_call: TRBJ1-4; clone_size: -; d_call: -; v_call: TRBV7-2; cdr3_nt: TGTGCCAGCAGCCAGGCCGGGAGAGAAGAAAAACTGTTTTTT; cdr3_aa: CASSQAGREEKLFF
cdr3_length: 16; j_call: TRBJ1-5; clone_size: -; d_call: TRBD1; v_call: TRBV6-2/TRBV6-3; cdr3_nt: TGTGCCAGCAGTTACCCGGACAGGGGGCACAATCAGCCCCAGCATTTT; cdr3_aa: CASSYPDRGHNQPQHF
cdr3_length: 14; j_call: TRBJ1-2; clone_size: -; d_call: TRBD1; v_call: TRBV6-4; cdr3_nt: TGTGCCAGCAGTGACCCTGACAGGGGTGGTGGCTACACCTTC; cdr3_aa: CASSDPDRGGGYTF
cdr3_length: 16; j_call: TRBJ1-1; clone_size: -; d_call: TRBD1; v_call: TRBV5-3; cdr3_nt: TGTGCCAGAAGCCTCAGACAGGGGGTGCGGAACACTGAAGCTTTCTTT; cdr3_aa: CARSLRQGVRNTEAFF
cdr3_length: 14; j_call: TRBJ2-2; clone_size: few; d_call: -; v_call: TRBV5-4; cdr3_nt: TGTGCCAGCAGCACGACCAGGTATCCCGGGGAGCTGTTTTTT; cdr3_aa: CASSTTRYPGELFF
cdr3_length: 18; j_call: TRBJ2-7; clone_size: once; d_call: TRBD2; v_call: TRBV5-5; cdr3_nt: TGTGCCAGCAGCTTGGCCCTCCCTGGCAGGGAGGGCTCCTACGAGCAGTACTTC; cdr3_aa: CASSLALPGREGSYEQYF
cdr3_length: 18; j_call: TRBJ2-3; clone_size: -; d_call: TRBD2; v_call: TRBV5-3; cdr3_nt: TGTGCCAGAAGCTTGGTCGGGGGGAATGTGGTCTTCTCAGATACGCAGTATTTT; cdr3_aa: CARSLVGGNVVFSDTQYF
cdr3_length: 15; j_call: TRBJ2-5; clone_size: -; d_call: -; v_call: TRBV5-1; cdr3_nt: TGCGCCAGCAGCTTGATGTCAGGGGTAGCGGAGACCCAGTACTTC; cdr3_aa: CASSLMSGVAETQYF
cdr3_length: 14; j_call: TRBJ1-2; clone_size: -; d_call: -; v_call: TRBV28; cdr3_nt: TGTGCCACCCTTCCGGTGGGAGTTGGCTATGGCTACACCTTC; cdr3_aa: CATLPVGVGYGYTF
cdr3_length: 14; j_call: TRBJ1-2; clone_size: -; d_call: -; v_call: TRBV11-3; cdr3_nt: TGTGCCAGCAGCTTACGTATAAGCGGCTATGGCTACACCTTC; cdr3_aa: CASSLRISGYGYTF
cdr3_length: 14; j_call: TRBJ2-2; clone_size: -; d_call: TRBD1; v_call: TRBV10-3; cdr3_nt: TGTGCCATCAGGGACAGGGGAGGAACCGGGGAGCTGTTTTTT; cdr3_aa: CAIRDRGGTGELFF
cdr3_length: 14; j_call: TRBJ1-1; clone_size: -; d_call: TRBD1; v_call: TRBV2; cdr3_nt: TGTGCCAGCAGTCGGGGACAGCGATACACTGAAGCTTTCTTT; cdr3_aa: CASSRGQRYTEAFF
cdr3_length: 16; j_call: TRBJ2-1; clone_size: -; d_call: TRBD2; v_call: TRBV20-1; cdr3_nt: TGCAGTGCTAGTTCCCTAGCGGGGGGGCGTAACAATGAGCAGTTCTTC; cdr3_aa: CSASSLAGGRNNEQFF
cdr3_length: 13; j_call: TRBJ2-7; clone_size: -; d_call: -; v_call: TRBV19; cdr3_nt: TGTGCCAGTAGTAAGGACTGGGCTGTGGAGCAGTACTTC; cdr3_aa: CASSKDWAVEQYF
cdr3_length: 13; j_call: TRBJ2-7; clone_size: -; d_call: -; v_call: TRBV11-3; cdr3_nt: TGTGCCAGCAGCTTAGAGAGGGTCTCGGAGCAGTACTTC; cdr3_aa: CASSLERVSEQYF
cdr3_length: 14; j_call: TRBJ1-1; clone_size: -; d_call: -; v_call: TRBV19; cdr3_nt: TGTGCCAGTAGTATGGGAGGCGGGAACACTGAAGCTTTCTTT; cdr3_aa: CASSMGGGNTEAFF
cdr3_length: 16; j_call: TRBJ2-1; clone_size: -; d_call: TRBD2; v_call: TRBV6-1; cdr3_nt: TGTGCCAGCAGTGGACGGACTAGCGGGGGGGTGGATGAGCAGTTCTTC; cdr3_aa: CASSGRTSGGVDEQFF
cdr3_length: 15; j_call: TRBJ2-5; clone_size: -; d_call: -; v_call: TRBV5-1; cdr3_nt: TGCGCCAGCAGCTTCTCCCCCGGACAGCAAGAGACCCAGTACTTC; cdr3_aa: CASSFSPGQQETQYF
cdr3_length: 14; j_call: TRBJ2-3; clone_size: -; d_call: -; v_call: TRBV27; cdr3_nt: TGTGCCAGCAGTTTAAGCCCCTTCGTAGATACGCAGTATTTT; cdr3_aa: CASSLSPFVDTQYF
cdr3_length: 14; j_call: TRBJ2-7; clone_size: once; d_call: TRBD1; v_call: TRBV5-1; cdr3_nt: TGCGCCAGCAGGTCTAGACAGGGGAACTACGAGCAGTACTTC; cdr3_aa: CASRSRQGNYEQYF
cdr3_length: 15; j_call: TRBJ1-5; clone_size: -; d_call: TRBD1; v_call: TRBV29-1; cdr3_nt: TGCAGCGCCACGCAGGGGGCGGGTAGCAATCAGCCCCAGCATTTT; cdr3_aa: CSATQGAGSNQPQHF
cdr3_length: 13; j_call: TRBJ2-2; clone_size: -; d_call: -; v_call: TRBV24-1; cdr3_nt: TGTGCCACCAGTACACCGAACACCGGGGAGCTGTTTTTT; cdr3_aa: CATSTPNTGELFF
cdr3_length: 14; j_call: TRBJ1-1; clone_size: -; d_call: TRBD1; v_call: TRBV5-1; cdr3_nt: TGCGCCAGCAGTGGGACAGGGCTGAACACTGAAGCTTTCTTT; cdr3_aa: CASSGTGLNTEAFF
cdr3_length: 12; j_call: TRBJ1-2; clone_size: -; d_call: -; v_call: TRBV2; cdr3_nt: TGTGCCAGCAGCGGACTTAACTATGGCTACACCTTC; cdr3_aa: CASSGLNYGYTF